This entry lists 3 T cell receptor beta chains sequenced from one sample in a study of identical twins. Each CDR3 protein is one row after TCRdb ran MiXCR on the 5' RACE reads. Among about 280,000 distinct CDR3 sequences listed, roughly 8.6% were seen once. These data are also associated with another study on yellow fever vaccine responses in identical twins.

The sequenced material came from memory (CD45RO+) T cells sorted from blood. These TCRs come from a woman aged 18-30 years in good health.

CDR3 region: CASLRVNNEQFF. The CDR3 nucleotides read TGTGCCAGCCTTCGGGTCAACAATGAGCAGTTCTTC. The chain uses TRBV28 and TRBJ2-1; no clear D gene. Germline V gene sequence: CDR1 MDHEN, CDR2 SYDVKM. Deletions cut 8 bases from V and 5 bases from J, with 10 bases between. The CDR3 has 12 residues.

This clonotype has ten or more counts. J is TRBJ2-7 and V is TRBV5-1; perhaps TRBD1 as D (5 bases). Germline CDR1 is SGHRS and CDR2 is YFSETQ. The CDR3 sequence is 14 residues long. V dropped 5 bases and J dropped 5 bases, with 17 bases sitting between them. CDR3 residues: CASRKQGWGDEQYF. The CDR3 bases are TGCGCCAGCAGGAAGCAGGGATGGGGCGACGAGCAGTACTTC.

This clonotype was seen a handful of times. The chain uses TRBV7-2 and TRBJ2-5; possibly TRBD2 for D (7 bases). The CDR3 totals 17 residues. Between the trimmed V and J ends, which lost 1 base and 1 base, there was a span of 16 bases. Germline CDR1 is SGHTA and CDR2 is FQGNSA. As DNA, the CDR3 is TGTGCCAGCAGCTTAGGCCCTCCAAGGGGGGGCCAAGAGACCCAGTACTTC. Its protein product is CASSLGPPRGGQETQYF.